This T cell receptor (beta chain) was found in a study of shared clonotypes between healthy human individuals (dated by TCRdb to 2020 to 2021). Broadly, across the study: The cohort comprised a couple of women and a few men aged 18 to 49 years. For each donor, CD4 naive and CD4 memory were each given three plates, CD8 naive was given two plates, and CD8 memory was given one plate. To estimate repertoire size and how much clonotype sharing occurs between individuals, the study deeply sequenced the blood TCR repertoires of five healthy adults. To increase sequencing depth and limit assay-specific biases, TCR repertoire library preparation and sequencing were carried out by different laboratories using diverse techniques. Between about 0.85 and 9.5 billion PBMCs per donor were obtained by leukapheresis. The paper as a whole reports these results and caveats: Rarefaction of sorted-subset datasets indicated incomplete sequencing despite the large sequencing depth. Clonotypes shared by all four sorted-subset donors showed higher generation probabilities than non-shared clonotypes. Sharing across four donors was observed for approximately 5% of naive CD4, 3% to 4% of naive CD8, around 2.5% of memory CD4, and roughly 0.43% of memory CD8 clonotypes. Because the study included only a small number of donors, the genetic and exposure-history diversity represented was limited. Estimated clonotype richness was generally larger for naive than for memory subsets. Only blood was sampled, and tissue TCR repertoires likely differ from those in blood. Pairwise subsampling indicated that sequencing depth was expected to affect the degree of clonotype sharing among donors.

To note about this clone: There is no known antigen for this receptor. There are no base qualities to consult, and no much larger clone falls within one base.

Healthy HIV-negative adults with no recently reported acute infections or vaccinations were included as donors. Every donor was a Caucasian adult living in Nashville, Tennessee, USA. CD4+ T cells were enriched through magnetic negative selection, after which naive cells were positively selected on CD45RA and the remaining negative fraction served as the memory subset. After blood collection by leukapheresis, PBMCs were isolated using Ficoll-Histopaque density gradient centrifugation and then cryopreserved in the vapor phase of liquid nitrogen. Analytical flow cytometry was used to check the purity and quantity of each magnetically sorted T cell population. Genomic DNA was isolated from every sorted fraction and measured by UV absorbance on a Nanodrop 2000c. V sheds 7 bases and J sheds 0 bases, leaving 13 bases between their ends. From cysteine to phenylalanine, the CDR3 is 14 amino acids long. Here the CDR3 DNA is all that survives: 42 bases in frame from base 1. CDR1 and CDR2 were assigned from the germline V gene (reference sequence) as SGHNT and YYREEE.

Using the deep immunoSEQ assay, TCR CDR3 regions were amplified from genomic DNA by multiplex PCR. Genomic DNA extracted from each cell subset was distributed evenly over all wells of several immunoSEQ 96-well plates, and each plate served as one replicate. For sorted subsets, approximately 200 ng of genomic DNA, equivalent to some 30,000 T cell genomes, went into each replicate PCR. Purified libraries were quantified with a Qubit 3.0 fluorometer, sized on a Bioanalyzer 2100, and re-quantified with the KAPA Library Quantification kit. Every immunoSEQ 96-well plate was sequenced on a separate single-read 150-cycle Illumina NextSeq 550 flow cell. Per the source publication's procedure: Because the immunoSEQ output included only junctional sequences and no quality scores, the filtering could not be the same as the filtering used for full-length reads. Sequences were annotated with PyIR, a Python wrapper for IgBLAST v1.9, and V/J genes and CDR3 were assigned using IMGT germline references. Reads were filtered out if the reads had weak V/J assignments (E-value above 1e-6), no CDR3, stop codons, out-of-frame junctions, or ambiguous translated residues. A V3J clonotype was defined by an identical inferred V gene, J gene, and CDR3 amino acid sequence. The percentage overlap between two repertoires was calculated by dividing the number of shared unique clonotypes by the size of the smaller repertoire. RTK rarefaction, the Chao1 estimator, and Recon v2.1 estimates of unobserved clonotypes were used to assess repertoire richness. Generation probabilities were computed with OLGA for all TCRbeta clonotypes obtained by the gDNA method from a handful of donors. As stored in TCRdb, this immuneACCESS dataset retains in-frame rearrangements with V and J assigned. A fraction of the clones does not appear; measured against another copy, unresolved V genes explain less than half of the discrepancy, and the remainder lacks a known reason. V, J and clone size derive from that table, while D and trimming were established from the DNA sequence. The sample yields around 2.5 million clones; over 85% were counted once. 0.36% of the sample comes from the top ten.

The sequence links TRBV5-4 to TRBJ1-1; a tentative D match to TRBD1 spans 5 bases. The source of this sequence is a man between 18 and 35 years old in good health. Some clones in this sample may be carry-over from other donors' samples. Sequenced input: naive CD4+ T cells from PBMCs. This sample's cell subset or site label indicates: CD45RA+ positively selected. The nucleotides are TGTGCCAGCGGGCCAGGGAGCCTGAACACTGAAGCTTTCTTT. Translated, this gives CASGPGSLNTEAFF.